The TCR beta chain described here comes from a study of PD-1 blockade in classical Hodgkin lymphoma. The trim removed 8 bases at V and 2 bases at J, leaving 4 bases unmatched. CDR3 length: 15 amino acids. CDR1 and CDR2 (germline): LNHDA, SQIVND (reference sequence). Time point noted: cycle 4 day 1 (C4D1), after 6 weeks of nivolumab. The patients all showed relapse after autologous stem cell transplantation, while their brentuximab vedotin exposure varied. This clone is a singleton in its sample. The method was immunoSEQ multiplex PCR; TCRdb's version includes in-frame clones alone and lacks a portion of them. Among 25,000 to 30,000 clones listed, approximately 80% were seen once.

The source of this sequence is a human donor with classical Hodgkin lymphoma. This specimen was peripheral blood mononuclear cells (PBMCs), taken before the fourth cycle of nivolumab. V is TRBV19 and J is TRBJ2-6; the match to TRBD1 covers 9 bases. The CDR3, as DNA: TGTGCCAGTGGGGGACAGGGACCTGGGGCCAACGTCCTGACTTTC. It specifies CASGGQGPGANVLTF.